Detailed here is one T cell receptor beta chain. Germline values: CDR1 MGHRA, CDR2 YSYEKL. The CDR3 extends over 16 amino acids. Trimming removed 1 base from V and 0 bases from J, with 9 bases in between. This specimen comes from a study of blood T cell repertoires in COVID-19. Assay: immunoSEQ multiplex PCR; the TCRdb copy retains only in-frame clones and omits some. The sample contains 150,000 to 200,000 clones, about 85% of which appear only once. The sequence was collected from a man in his 70s with active or convalescent COVID-19. The source material was peripheral blood. The chain carries TRBV4-1 and TRBJ1-4, with TRBD1 as a possible D gene (6 bases). CDR3 DNA: TGCGCCAGCAGCCAAGCAGGGGCCGCAACTAATGAAAAACTGTTTTTT. Its translation: CASSQAGAATNEKLFF.